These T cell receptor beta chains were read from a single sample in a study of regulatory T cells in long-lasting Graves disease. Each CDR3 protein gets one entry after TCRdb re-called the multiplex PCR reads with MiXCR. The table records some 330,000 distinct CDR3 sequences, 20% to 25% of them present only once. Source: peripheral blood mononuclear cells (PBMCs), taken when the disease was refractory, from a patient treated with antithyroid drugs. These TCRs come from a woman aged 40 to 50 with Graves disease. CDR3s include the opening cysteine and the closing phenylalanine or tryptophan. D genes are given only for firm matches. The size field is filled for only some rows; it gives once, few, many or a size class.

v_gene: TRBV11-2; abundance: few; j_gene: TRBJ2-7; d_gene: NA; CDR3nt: TGTGCCAGCAGCTTAGGGGGGACTCCCTTCTACGAGCAGTACTTC; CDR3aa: CASSLGGTPFYEQYF
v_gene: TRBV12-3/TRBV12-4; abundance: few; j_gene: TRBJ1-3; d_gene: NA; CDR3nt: TGTGCCACCCGGACGGACGGAAACACCATATATTTT; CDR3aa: CATRTDGNTIYF
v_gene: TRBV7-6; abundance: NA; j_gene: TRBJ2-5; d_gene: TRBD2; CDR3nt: TGTGCCAGCAGCTTAGCGCGCGAGCGGGAGTTGGGGTGGGGAGAGACCCAGTACTTC; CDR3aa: CASSLARERELGWGETQYF
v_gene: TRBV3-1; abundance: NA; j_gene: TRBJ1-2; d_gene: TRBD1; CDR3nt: TGTGCCAGCAGCCCCTGGCAGGGGGCTAGTGAGGACTATGGCTACACCTTC; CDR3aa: CASSPWQGASEDYGYTF
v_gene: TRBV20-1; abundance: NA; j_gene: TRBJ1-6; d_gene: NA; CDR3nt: TGCAGTGCTAACGTGATCCGGGACGTTTCACCCCTCCACTTT; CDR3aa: CSANVIRDVSPLHF
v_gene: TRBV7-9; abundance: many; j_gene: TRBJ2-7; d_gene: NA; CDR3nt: TGTGCCAGCAGCTTATCTTCGACCTACGAGCAGTACTTC; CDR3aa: CASSLSSTYEQYF
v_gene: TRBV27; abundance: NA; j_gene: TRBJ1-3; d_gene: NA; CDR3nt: TGTGCCAGCAGTTCGGAGCCCTTTGGAAACACCATATATTTT; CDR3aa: CASSSEPFGNTIYF
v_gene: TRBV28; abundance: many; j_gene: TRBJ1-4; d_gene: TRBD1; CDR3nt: TGTGCCAGCAGCAATGGACAGGTTCGGGATAATGAAAAACTGTTTTTT; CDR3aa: CASSNGQVRDNEKLFF
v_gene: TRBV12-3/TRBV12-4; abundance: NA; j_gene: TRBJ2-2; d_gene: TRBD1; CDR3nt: TGTGCCAGCACCTCGACAGGGGCCGGGGAGCTGTTTTTT; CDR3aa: CASTSTGAGELFF
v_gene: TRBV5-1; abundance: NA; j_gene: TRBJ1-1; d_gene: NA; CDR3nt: TGCGCCAGCAGCCCACGGACGGGATCCACTGAAGCTTTCTTT; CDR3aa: CASSPRTGSTEAFF
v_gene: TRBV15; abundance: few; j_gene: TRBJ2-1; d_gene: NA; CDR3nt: TGTGCCACCAGCAGAGGCGCCGGCCCCCCTAGCAATGAGCAGTTCTTC; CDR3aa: CATSRGAGPPSNEQFF
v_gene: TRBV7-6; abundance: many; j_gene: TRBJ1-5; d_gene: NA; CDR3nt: TGTGCCAGCAGCTTAACTGCCGGCGTTCAGCCCCAGCATTTT; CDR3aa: CASSLTAGVQPQHF
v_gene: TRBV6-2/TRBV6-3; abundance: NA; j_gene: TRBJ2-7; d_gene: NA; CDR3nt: TGTGCCAGCAGTTGGTTCCAGACACAGCCTTACGAGCAGTACTTC; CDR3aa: CASSWFQTQPYEQYF
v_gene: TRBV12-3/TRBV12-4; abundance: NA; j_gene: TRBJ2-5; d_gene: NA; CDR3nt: TGTGCCAGCAGTCGGATGGTCGGCGAGACCCAGTACTTC; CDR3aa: CASSRMVGETQYF
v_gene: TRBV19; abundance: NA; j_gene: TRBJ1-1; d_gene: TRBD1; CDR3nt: TGTGCCAGTAGTTTTGGGACAGGGGAAACTGAAGCTTTCTTT; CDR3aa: CASSFGTGETEAFF
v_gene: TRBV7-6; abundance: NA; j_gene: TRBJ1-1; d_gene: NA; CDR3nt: TGTGCCAGCAGCTTAGCGCGGGCAGGTCGGGCTGAAGCTTTCTTT; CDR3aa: CASSLARAGRAEAFF
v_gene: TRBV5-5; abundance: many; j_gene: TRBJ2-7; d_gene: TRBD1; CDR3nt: TGTGCCAGCCGAGGACAGGGGCGTTACGAGCAGTACTTC; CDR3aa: CASRGQGRYEQYF
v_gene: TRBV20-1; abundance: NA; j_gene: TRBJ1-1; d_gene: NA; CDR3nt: TGCAGTGCTAGAGAGATCCAGCAGCGCAGGGGAAATGAAGCTTTCTTT; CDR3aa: CSAREIQQRRGNEAFF
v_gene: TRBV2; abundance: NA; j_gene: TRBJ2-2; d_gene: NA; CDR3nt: TGTGCCAGCAGTCTACCAAGGGGGGTTGGTACCGGGGAGCTGTTTTTT; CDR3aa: CASSLPRGVGTGELFF
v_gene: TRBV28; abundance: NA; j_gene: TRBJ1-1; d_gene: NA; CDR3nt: TGTGCCAGCAGCCCTGGACATTACACTGAAGCTTTCTTT; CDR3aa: CASSPGHYTEAFF
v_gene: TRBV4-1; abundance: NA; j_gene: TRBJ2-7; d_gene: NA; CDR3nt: TGCGCCAGCAGGAGGGCGGGCGAGCAGTACTTC; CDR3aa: CASRRAGEQYF
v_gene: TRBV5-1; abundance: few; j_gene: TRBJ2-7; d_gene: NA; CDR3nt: TGCGCCAGCAGCAACACAGGGTCTACAAACTACGAGCAGTACTTC; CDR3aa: CASSNTGSTNYEQYF
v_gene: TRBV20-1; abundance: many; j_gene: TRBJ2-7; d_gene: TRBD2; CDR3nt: TGCAGTGCTAGTTCTAGCGGGAGATCATACGAGCAGTACTTC; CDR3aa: CSASSSGRSYEQYF
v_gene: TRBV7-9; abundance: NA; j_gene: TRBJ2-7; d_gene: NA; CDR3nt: TGTGCCAGCAGATCCGGTGGGGGGCCCCCCTACGAGCAGTACTTC; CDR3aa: CASRSGGGPPYEQYF
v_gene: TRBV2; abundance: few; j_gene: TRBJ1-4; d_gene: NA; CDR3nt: TGTGCCAGCAGCGCAGGACGACGAGAAAAACTGTTTTTT; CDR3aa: CASSAGRREKLFF
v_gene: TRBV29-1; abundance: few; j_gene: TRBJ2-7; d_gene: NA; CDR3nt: TGCAGCGTTGTTATACAGGGCAACGACGAGCAGTACTTC; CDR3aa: CSVVIQGNDEQYF
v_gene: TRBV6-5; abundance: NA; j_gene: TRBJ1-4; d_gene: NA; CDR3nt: TGTGCCAGCAGTTCTGAGAATGAAAAACTGTTTTTT; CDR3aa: CASSSENEKLFF
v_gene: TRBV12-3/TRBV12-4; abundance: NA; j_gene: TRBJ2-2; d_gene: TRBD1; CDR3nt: TGTGCCAGCAGTTTTCAGGGGGTGAACACCGGGGAGCTGTTTTTT; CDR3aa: CASSFQGVNTGELFF
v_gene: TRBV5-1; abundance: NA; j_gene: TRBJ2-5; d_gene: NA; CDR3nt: TGCGCCAGCAGCTTGGCCTGGGGGAGCGGTGAGACCCAGTACTTC; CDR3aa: CASSLAWGSGETQYF
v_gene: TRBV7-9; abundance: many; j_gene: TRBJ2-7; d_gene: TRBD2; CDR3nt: TGTGCCAGCAGCTCACTGGGCGGGAGCTACGAGCAGTACTTC; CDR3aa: CASSSLGGSYEQYF
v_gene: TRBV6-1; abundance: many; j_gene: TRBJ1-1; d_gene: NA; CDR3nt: TGTGCCAGCAAGGACAGTCCTCCCGGGGGGAACACTGAAGCTTTCTTT; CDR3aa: CASKDSPPGGNTEAFF
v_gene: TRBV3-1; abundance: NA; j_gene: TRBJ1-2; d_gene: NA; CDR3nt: TGTGCCAGCAGCCAAGATCTGCGGGGCACCTACTATGGCTACACCTTC; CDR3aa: CASSQDLRGTYYGYTF
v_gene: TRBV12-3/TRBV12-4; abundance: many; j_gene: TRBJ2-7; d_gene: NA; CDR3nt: TGTGCCAGCAGCCTATCAGGGACCACCTACGAGCAGTACTTC; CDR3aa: CASSLSGTTYEQYF
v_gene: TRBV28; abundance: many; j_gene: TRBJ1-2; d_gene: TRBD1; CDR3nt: TGTGCCAGCAGTTTCCACTCGACAGGGCTTACCGGCTACACCTTC; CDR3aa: CASSFHSTGLTGYTF
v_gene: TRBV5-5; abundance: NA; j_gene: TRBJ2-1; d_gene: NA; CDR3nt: TGTGCCAGCAGCTTAGTTCGGCGGTTATACAATGAGCAGTTCTTC; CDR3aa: CASSLVRRLYNEQFF
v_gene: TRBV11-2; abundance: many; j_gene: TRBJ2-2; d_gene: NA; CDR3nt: TGTGCCAGCAGCTTAGCTGGCGCCGGGGAGCTGTTTTTT; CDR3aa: CASSLAGAGELFF
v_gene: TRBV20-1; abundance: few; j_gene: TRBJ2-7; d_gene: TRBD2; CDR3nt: TGCAGTGCTAGAGATCTCGTAATGGGCGGGAGGGCCTACGTCTCACCGTACGAGCAGTACTTC; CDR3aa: CSARDLVMGGRAYVSPYEQYF
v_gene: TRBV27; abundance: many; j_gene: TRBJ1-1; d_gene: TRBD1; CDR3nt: TGTGCCAGCAGTCCGAGGACAGGGGTGAACACTGAAGCTTTCTTT; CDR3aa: CASSPRTGVNTEAFF
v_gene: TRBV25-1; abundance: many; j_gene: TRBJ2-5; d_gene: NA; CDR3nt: TGTGCCAGCAGCCTGCCGACGGGGCCGCAAGAGACCCAGTACTTC; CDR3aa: CASSLPTGPQETQYF
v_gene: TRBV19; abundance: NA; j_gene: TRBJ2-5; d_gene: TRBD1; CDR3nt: TGTGCCAGTAGGCCTGGGACAGGGGGTCGAGAGACCCAGTACTTC; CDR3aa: CASRPGTGGRETQYF
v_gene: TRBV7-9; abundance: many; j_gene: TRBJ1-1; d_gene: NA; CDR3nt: TGTGCCAGCAGCTTATCGATCACTGAAGCTTTCTTT; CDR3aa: CASSLSITEAFF
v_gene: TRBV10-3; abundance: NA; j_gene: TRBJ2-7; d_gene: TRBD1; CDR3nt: TGTGCCATCAGCCGGGACAGGCCCTACGAGCAGTACTTC; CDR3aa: CAISRDRPYEQYF
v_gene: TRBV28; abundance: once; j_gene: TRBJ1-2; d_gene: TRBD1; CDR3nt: TGTGCCAGCAGTCCCGCGGACAGGGGATTCGATGGCTACACCTTC; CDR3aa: CASSPADRGFDGYTF
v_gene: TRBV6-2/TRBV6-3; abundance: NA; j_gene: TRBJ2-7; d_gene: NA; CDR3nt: TGTGCCAGCAGTTACCTGGGCTCTTACGAGCAGTACTTC; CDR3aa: CASSYLGSYEQYF
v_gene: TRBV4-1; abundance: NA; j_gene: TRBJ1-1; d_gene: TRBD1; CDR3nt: TGCGCCAGCAGCTACAACAGGGGACTGAACACTGAAGCTTTCTTT; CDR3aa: CASSYNRGLNTEAFF
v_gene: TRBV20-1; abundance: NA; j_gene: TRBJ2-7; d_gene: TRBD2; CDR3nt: TGCAGTGCCCCCTTCGGGCGGGAGGTCAGAGAGCAGTACTTC; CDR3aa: CSAPFGREVREQYF
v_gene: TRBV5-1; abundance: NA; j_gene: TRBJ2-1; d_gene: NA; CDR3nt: TGCGCCAGCAGCTTGGTGGTCAACTTCTACTCCTACAATGAGCAGTTCTTC; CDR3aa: CASSLVVNFYSYNEQFF
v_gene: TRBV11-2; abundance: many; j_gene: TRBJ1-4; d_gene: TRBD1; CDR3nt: TGTGCCAGCAGCTTCAACAGGGGCTTGAGTGAAAAACTGTTTTTT; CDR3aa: CASSFNRGLSEKLFF
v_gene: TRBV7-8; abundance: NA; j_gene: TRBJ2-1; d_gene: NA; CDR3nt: TGTGCCAGCAGCTTGGTTGCGAGCTCCTACAATGAGCAGTTCTTC; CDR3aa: CASSLVASSYNEQFF
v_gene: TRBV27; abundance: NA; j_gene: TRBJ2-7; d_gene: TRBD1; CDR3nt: TGTGCCAGCAGAGGGACAGGGGGCAATCGCCACGAGCAGTACTTC; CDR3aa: CASRGTGGNRHEQYF
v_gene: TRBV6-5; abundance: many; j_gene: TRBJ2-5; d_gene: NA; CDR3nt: TGTGCCAGCAGTTACATCAGGACATTCAGCGGGGAGACCCAGTACTTC; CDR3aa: CASSYIRTFSGETQYF
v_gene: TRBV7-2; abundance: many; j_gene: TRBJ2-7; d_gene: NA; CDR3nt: TGTGCCAGCAGCTTAGGTGGAGCGGAGGCATACGAGCAGTACTTC; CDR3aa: CASSLGGAEAYEQYF
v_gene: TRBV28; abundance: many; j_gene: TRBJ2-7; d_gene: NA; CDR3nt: TGTGCCAGCAGAACCAGGACTTACAGATACGAGCAGTACTTC; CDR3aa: CASRTRTYRYEQYF
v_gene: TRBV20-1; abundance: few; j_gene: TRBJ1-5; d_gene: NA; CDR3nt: TGCAGTGCTAGGCGTCAGGGAAGAAATCAGCCCCAGCATTTT; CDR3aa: CSARRQGRNQPQHF
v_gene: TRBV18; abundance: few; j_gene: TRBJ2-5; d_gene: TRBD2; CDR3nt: TGTGCCAGCTCACCTTCTGTAGCGGGACTCCAAGAGACCCAGTACTTC; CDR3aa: CASSPSVAGLQETQYF
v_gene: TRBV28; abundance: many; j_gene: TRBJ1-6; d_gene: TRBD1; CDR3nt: TGTGCCAGCAGTACGGGACAGGGTAACTCACCCCTCCACTTT; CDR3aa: CASSTGQGNSPLHF
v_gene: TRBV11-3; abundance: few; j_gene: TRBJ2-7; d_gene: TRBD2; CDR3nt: TGTGCCAGCAGCTTGGGGACTAGCGTGACATACGAGCAGTACTTC; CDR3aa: CASSLGTSVTYEQYF